The 7 T cell receptor beta chains below all came from one sample that was sequenced in a study of beta chain features in type 1 diabetes. Study-wide findings and caveats: People with Type 1 diabetes carried modestly yet significantly shorter TCRB CDR3s in all four CD4+ subsets.

Their antigens are not known. As every portion of the isolated RNA was reverse transcribed, the sequencing read expressed TCRB transcripts. TCRdb keeps only in-frame clones here, not all; method: immunoSEQ multiplex PCR. The sample records 600,000 to 700,000 clones, 12% being singletons. The sequenced sample was naive CD4+ T cells from blood. Receptor source: a man in his thirties or forties with type 1 diabetes.

This sequence joins TRBV5-4 and TRBJ2-3; the match to TRBD1 covers 9 bases. The CDR3 contains 15 residues. J was trimmed by 0 bases and V by 4 bases; bases with no gene match: 3. From germline, CDR1 is SGHNT and CDR2 YYREEE (reference sequence). This chain's CDR3 is CASSRGQGSTDTQYF. The CDR3 DNA is TGTGCCAGCAGCCGGGGACAGGGAAGCACAGATACGCAGTATTTT.

For this clone: The identical CDR3 is also encoded by other nucleotide sequences in the sample. This sequence joins TRBV18 and TRBJ2-1, with 11 bases aligning to TRBD1. Germline V lookup: CDR1 KGHSH, CDR2 LQKENI. The CDR3 runs to 15 residues. V shed 0 bases, J shed 6 bases, and the junction held 1 base outside the gene matches. CDR3: CASSPPGTGGNEQFF. The DNA for the CDR3 is TGTGCCAGCTCACCACCCGGGACAGGGGGCAATGAGCAGTTCTTC.

This clone was observed a few times. This chain connects TRBV7-2 to TRBJ2-7; tentative D call: TRBD1 (6 bases). Germline-derived CDR1 and CDR2 are SGHTA and FQGNSA. Trimming left V 4 bases short and J 1 base short, with 23 bases between. This CDR3 contains 18 residues. The DNA for the CDR3 is TGTGCCAGCAGCTCAAACCCTATGACTGGGGGCCAGTCCTACGAGCAGTACTTC. It codes for CASSSNPMTGGQSYEQYF.

On this clone: Other DNA sequences in the sample encode the same CDR3. The chain has TRBV6-5 and TRBJ2-6; D is perhaps TRBD2 (5 bases). In germline, CDR1 is MNHEY, CDR2 SVGAGI. This CDR3 region has 15 residues. Trimming removed 2 bases from V and 1 base from J, with 6 bases in between. DNA of the CDR3: TGTGCCAGCAGTTACCGGAGGTCTGGGGCCAACGTCCTGACTTTC. Translating it yields CASSYRRSGANVLTF.

CDR3: CASSSGQGRLAQYF. Written as DNA, the CDR3 is TGTGCCAGCAGCTCCGGACAGGGCCGGCTGGCGCAGTACTTC. The chain uses TRBV11-3 and TRBJ2-7; 8 nucleotides match TRBD1. Germline trimming cut 4 bases from V and 9 bases from J; bases unmatched to any gene: 11. The CDR3 has 14 amino acids. CDR1 and CDR2 (germline): SGHNT, YENEEA.

The genes are TRBV30 and TRBJ1-2; D call uncertain. V was trimmed by 1 base and J by 8 bases, leaving 14 bases between them. This CDR3 is built from 13 residues. Germline-derived CDR1 and CDR2 are GTSNPN and SVGIG (reference sequence). CDR3 residues: CAWSAIKLGGYTF. CDR3 in DNA: TGTGCCTGGAGTGCTATCAAACTGGGAGGCTACACCTTC. Full variable domain (missing parts from reference TRBV30 and TRBJ1-2): SQTIHQWPATLVQPVGSPLSLECTVEGTSNPNLYWYRQAAGRGLQLLFYSVGIGQISSEVPQNLSASRPQDRQFILSSKKLLLSDSGFYLCAWSAIKLGGYTFGSGTRLTVV.

There are a few counts of this clone. The V and J genes are TRBV9 and TRBJ2-7; 8 bases agree with TRBD1. Trimming cost V 3 bases and J 2 bases; bases outside gene matches: 7. This CDR3 is built from 15 residues. Germline assignment: CDR1 SGDLS and CDR2 YYNGEE. CDR3 nucleotides: TGTGCCAGCAGCGCGGACAGGGAGCGGACCTACGAGCAGTACTTC. The encoded protein is CASSADRERTYEQYF.